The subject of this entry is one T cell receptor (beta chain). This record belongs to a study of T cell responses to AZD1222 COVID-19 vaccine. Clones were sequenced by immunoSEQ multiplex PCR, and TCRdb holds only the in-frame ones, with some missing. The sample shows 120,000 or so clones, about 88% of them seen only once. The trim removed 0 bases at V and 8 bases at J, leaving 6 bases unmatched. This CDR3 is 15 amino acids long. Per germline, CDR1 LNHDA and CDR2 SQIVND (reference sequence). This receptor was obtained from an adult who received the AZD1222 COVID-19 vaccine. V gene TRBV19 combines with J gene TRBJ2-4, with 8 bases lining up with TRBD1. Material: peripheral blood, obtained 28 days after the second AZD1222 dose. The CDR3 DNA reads TGTGCCAGTAGTATAGAAGGGACAGGCCTAGACATTCAGTACTTC. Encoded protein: CASSIEGTGLDIQYF. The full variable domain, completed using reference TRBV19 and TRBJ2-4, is DGGITQSPKYLFRKEGQNVTLSCEQNLNHDAMYWYRQDPGQGLRLIYYSQIVNDFQKGDIAEGYSVSREKKESFPLTVTSAQKNPTAFYLCASSIEGTGLDIQYFGAGTRLSVL.